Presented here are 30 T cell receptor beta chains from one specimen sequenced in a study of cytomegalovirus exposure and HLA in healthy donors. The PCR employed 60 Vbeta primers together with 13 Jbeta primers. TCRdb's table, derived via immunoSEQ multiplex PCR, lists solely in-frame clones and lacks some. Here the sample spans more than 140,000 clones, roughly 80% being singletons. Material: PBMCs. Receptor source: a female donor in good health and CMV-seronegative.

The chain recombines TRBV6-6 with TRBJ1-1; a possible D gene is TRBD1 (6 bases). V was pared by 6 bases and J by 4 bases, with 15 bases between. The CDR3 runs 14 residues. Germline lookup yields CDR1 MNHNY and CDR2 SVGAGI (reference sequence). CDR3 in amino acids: CASSPTGPLTEAFF. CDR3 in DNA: TGTGCCAGCAGCCCGACAGGCCCCCTCACTGAAGCTTTCTTT.

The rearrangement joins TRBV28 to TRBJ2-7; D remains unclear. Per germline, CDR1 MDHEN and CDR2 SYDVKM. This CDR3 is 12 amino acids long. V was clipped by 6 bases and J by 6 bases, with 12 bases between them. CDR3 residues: CASSLGNSEQYF. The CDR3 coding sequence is TGTGCCAGCAGCCTGGGCAACAGCGAGCAGTACTTC.

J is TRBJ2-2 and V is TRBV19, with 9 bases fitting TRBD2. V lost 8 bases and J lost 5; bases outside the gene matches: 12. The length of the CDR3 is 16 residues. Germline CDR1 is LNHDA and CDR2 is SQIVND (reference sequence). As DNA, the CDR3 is TGTGCCAGTCTACAAAGGGTAGCGGGAGTTACCGGGGAGCTGTTTTTT. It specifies CASLQRVAGVTGELFF.

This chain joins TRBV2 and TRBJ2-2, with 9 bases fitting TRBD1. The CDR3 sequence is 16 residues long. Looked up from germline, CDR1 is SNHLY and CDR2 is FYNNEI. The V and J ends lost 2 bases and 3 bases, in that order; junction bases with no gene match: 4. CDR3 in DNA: TGTGCCAGCAGTGAAAGGGGACAGGGCCACACCGGGGAGCTGTTTTTT. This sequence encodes CASSERGQGHTGELFF.

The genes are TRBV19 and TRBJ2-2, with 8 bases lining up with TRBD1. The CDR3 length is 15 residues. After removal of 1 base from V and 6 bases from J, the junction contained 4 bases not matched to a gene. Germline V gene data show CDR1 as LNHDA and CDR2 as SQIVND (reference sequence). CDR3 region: CASSIATGVAGELFF. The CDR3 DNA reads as TGTGCCAGTAGTATAGCGACAGGGGTCGCCGGGGAGCTGTTTTTT.

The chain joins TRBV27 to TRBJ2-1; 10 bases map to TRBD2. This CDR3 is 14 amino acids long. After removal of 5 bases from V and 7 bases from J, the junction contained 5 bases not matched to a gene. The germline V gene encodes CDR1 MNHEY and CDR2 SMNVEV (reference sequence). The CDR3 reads CASSTSGKRNEQFF. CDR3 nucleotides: TGTGCCAGCAGTACTAGCGGGAAAAGGAATGAGCAGTTCTTC.

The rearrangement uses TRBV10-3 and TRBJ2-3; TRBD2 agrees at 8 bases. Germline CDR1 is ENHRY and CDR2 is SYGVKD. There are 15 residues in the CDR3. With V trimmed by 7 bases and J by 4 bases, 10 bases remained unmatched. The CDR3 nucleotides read TGTGCCATCACCCCGGGACTAGGCATCTCAGATACGCAGTATTTT. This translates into CAITPGLGISDTQYF.

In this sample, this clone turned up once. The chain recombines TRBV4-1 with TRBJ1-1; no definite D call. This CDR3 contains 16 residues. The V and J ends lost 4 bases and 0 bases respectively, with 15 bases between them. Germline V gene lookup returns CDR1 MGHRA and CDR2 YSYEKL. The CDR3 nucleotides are TGCGCCAGCAGCCCTGCAGGACTTCGAGTGAACACTGAAGCTTTCTTT. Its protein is CASSPAGLRVNTEAFF.

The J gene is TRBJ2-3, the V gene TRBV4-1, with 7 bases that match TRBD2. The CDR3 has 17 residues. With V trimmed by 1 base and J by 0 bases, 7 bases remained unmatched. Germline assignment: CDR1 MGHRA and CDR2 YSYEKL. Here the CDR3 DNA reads TGCGCCAGCAGCCAAGGGTTCCTAGCGGCTAGCACAGATACGCAGTATTTT. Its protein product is CASSQGFLAASTDTQYF.

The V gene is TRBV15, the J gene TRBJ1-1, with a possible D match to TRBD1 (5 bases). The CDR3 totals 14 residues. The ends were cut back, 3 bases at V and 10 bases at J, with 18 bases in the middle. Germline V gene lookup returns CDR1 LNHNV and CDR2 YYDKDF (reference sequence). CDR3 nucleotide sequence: TGTGCCACCAGCAGTCCGGCGGGGCTCCTGGGAGCTTTCTTT. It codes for CATSSPAGLLGAFF.

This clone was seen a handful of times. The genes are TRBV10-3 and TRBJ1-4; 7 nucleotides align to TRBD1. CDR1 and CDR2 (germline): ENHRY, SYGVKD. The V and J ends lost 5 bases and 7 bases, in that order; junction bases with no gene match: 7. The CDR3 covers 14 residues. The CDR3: CAISQGDLSEKLFF. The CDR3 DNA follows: TGTGCCATCAGTCAGGGGGATTTAAGTGAAAAACTGTTTTTT.

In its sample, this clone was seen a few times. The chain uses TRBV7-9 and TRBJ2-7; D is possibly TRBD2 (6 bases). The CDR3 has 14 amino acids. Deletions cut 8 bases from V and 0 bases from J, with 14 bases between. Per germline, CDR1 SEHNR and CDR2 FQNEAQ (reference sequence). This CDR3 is CASRIDGSSYEQYF. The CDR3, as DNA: TGTGCCAGCCGAATCGACGGGAGCTCCTACGAGCAGTACTTC.

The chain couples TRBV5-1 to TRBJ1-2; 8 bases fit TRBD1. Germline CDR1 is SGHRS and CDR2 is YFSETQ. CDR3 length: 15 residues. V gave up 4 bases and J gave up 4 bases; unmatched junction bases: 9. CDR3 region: CASSPEGQEVYGYTF. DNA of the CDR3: TGCGCCAGCAGCCCCGAGGGACAGGAGGTCTATGGCTACACCTTC.

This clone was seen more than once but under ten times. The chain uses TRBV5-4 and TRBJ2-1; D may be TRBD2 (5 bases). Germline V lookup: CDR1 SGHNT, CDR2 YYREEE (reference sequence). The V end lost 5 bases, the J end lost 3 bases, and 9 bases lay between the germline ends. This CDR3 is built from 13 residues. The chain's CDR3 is CASSPAGYNEQFF. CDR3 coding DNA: TGTGCCAGCAGTCCGGCGGGCTACAATGAGCAGTTCTTC. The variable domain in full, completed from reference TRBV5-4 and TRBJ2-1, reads ETGVTQSPTHLIKTRGQQVTLRCSSQSGHNTVSWYQQALGQGPQFIFQYYREEENGRGNFPPRFSGLQFPNYSSELNVNALELDDSALYLCASSPAGYNEQFFGPGTRLTVL.

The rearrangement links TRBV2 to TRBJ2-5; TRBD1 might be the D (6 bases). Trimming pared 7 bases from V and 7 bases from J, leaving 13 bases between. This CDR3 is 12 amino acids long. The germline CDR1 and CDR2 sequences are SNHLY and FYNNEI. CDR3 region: CASTTGMGTQYF. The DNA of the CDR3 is TGTGCCAGCACTACAGGGATGGGGACCCAGTACTTC.

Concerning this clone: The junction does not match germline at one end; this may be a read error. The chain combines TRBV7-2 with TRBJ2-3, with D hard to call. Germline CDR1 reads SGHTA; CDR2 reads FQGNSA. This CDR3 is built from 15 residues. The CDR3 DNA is TGTGCCAGCAGCTTTTTCACACCTCCAGACAATACGCTGTATTTT. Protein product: CASSFFTPPDNTLYF. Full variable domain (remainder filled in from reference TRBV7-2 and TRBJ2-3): GAGVSQSPSNKVTEKGKDVELRCDPISGHTALYWYRQSLGQGLEFLIYFQGNSAPDKSGLPSDRFSAERTGGSVSTLTIQRTQQEDSAVYLCASSFFTPPDNTLYFGPGTRLTVL.

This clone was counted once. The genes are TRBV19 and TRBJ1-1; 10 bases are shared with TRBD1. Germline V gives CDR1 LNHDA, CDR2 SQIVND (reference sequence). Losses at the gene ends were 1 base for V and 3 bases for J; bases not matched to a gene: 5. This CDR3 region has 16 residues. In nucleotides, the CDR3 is TGTGCCAGTAGTATAGGGACAGGGGGGTTAGACACTGAAGCTTTCTTT. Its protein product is CASSIGTGGLDTEAFF. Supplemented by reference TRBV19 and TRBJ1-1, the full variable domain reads DGGITQSPKYLFRKEGQNVTLSCEQNLNHDAMYWYRQDPGQGLRLIYYSQIVNDFQKGDIAEGYSVSREKKESFPLTVTSAQKNPTAFYLCASSIGTGGLDTEAFFGQGTRLTVV.

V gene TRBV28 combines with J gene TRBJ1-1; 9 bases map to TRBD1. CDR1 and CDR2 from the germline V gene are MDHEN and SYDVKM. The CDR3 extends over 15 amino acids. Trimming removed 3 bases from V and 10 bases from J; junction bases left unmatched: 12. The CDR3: CASSFTGGFGMGAFF. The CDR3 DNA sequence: TGTGCCAGCAGTTTCACAGGGGGCTTTGGTATGGGAGCTTTCTTT.

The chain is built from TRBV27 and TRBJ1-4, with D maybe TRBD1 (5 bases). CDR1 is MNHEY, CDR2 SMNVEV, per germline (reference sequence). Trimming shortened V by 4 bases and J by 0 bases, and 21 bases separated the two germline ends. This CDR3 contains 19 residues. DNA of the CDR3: TGTGCCAGCAGTTCGGGTTTGGGGCGGGGAAATTCAACTAATGAAAAACTGTTTTTT. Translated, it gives CASSSGLGRGNSTNEKLFF.

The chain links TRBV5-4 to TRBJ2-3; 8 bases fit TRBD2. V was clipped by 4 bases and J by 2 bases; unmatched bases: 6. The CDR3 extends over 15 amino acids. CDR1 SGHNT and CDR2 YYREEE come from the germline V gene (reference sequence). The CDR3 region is CASSRSGGNTDTQYF. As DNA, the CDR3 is TGTGCCAGCAGCCGCAGCGGGGGAAACACAGATACGCAGTATTTT.

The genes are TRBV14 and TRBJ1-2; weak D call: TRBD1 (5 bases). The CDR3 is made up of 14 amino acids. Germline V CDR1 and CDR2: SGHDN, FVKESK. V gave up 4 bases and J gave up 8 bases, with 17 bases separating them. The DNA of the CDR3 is TGTGCCAGCAGCCGCATGGGAGGGGCTGTGGGCTACACCTTC. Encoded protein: CASSRMGGAVGYTF.

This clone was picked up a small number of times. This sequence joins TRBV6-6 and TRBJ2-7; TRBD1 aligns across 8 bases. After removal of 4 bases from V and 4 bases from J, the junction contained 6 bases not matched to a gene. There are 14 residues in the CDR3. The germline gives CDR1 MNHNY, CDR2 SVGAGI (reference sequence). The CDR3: CASSSDRDSYEQYF. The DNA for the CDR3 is TGTGCCAGCAGTTCGGACAGGGACTCGTACGAGCAGTACTTC.

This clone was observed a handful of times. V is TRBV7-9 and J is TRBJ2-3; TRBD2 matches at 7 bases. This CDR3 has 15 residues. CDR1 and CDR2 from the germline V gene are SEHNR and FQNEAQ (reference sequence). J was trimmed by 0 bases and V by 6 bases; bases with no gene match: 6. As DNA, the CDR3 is TGTGCCAGCAGACAGCGGGGAGCTAGCACAGATACGCAGTATTTT. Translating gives CASRQRGASTDTQYF.

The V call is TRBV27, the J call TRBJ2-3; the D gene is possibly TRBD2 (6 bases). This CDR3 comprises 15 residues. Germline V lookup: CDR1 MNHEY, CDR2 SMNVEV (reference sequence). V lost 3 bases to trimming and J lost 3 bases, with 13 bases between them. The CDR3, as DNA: TGTGCCAGCAGTTTGATGGGGACTCGTACAGATACGCAGTATTTT. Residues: CASSLMGTRTDTQYF.

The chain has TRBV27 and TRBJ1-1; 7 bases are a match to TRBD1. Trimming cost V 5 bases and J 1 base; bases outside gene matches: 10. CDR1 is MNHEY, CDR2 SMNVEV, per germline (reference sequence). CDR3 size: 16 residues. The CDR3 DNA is TGTGCCAGCAGTGTTACTTGGACAGGCGGGAACACTGAAGCTTTCTTT. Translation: CASSVTWTGGNTEAFF.

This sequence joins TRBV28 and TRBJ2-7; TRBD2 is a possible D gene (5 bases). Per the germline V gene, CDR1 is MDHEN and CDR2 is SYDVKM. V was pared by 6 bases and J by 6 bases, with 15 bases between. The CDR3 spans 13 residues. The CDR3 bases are TGTGCCAGCAGGGCGGACGGGGTATGCGAGCAGTACTTC. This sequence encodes CASRADGVCEQYF.

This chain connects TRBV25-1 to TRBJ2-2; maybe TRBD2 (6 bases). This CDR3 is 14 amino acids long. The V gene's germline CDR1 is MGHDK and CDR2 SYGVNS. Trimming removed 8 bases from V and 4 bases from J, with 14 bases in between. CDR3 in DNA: TGTGCCAGCTCCCGCCGGGGGAGCACCGGGGAGCTGTTTTTT. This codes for CASSRRGSTGELFF.

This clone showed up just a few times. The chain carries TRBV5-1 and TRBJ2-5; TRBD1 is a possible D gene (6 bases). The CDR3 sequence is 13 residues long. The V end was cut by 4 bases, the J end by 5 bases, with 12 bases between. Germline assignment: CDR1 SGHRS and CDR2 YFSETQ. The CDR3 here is CASSPRGSETQYF. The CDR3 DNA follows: TGCGCCAGCAGCCCCAGGGGTAGCGAGACCCAGTACTTC.

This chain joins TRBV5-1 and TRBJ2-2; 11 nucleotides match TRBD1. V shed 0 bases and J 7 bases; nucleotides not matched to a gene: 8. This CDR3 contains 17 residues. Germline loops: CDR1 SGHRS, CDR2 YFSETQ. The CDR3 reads CASSLVGTGGIIGELFF. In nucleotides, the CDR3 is TGCGCCAGCAGCTTGGTGGGGACAGGGGGGATCATCGGGGAGCTGTTTTTT.

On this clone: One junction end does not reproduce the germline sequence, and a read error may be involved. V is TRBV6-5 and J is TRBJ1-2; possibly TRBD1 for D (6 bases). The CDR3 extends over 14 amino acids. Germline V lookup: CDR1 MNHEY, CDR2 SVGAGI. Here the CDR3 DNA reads TGTGCCAGCAGTTACTCGCTCGTGACGGGGGGCTACCCCTTC. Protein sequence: CASSYSLVTGGYPF.